This TCR beta chain came from a study of blood T cell repertoires in COVID-19. Study summary: The United States, Italy and Spain provided the acute and convalescent COVID-19 samples. T cells, B-cell-depleted T cells, or PBMCs provided the cDNA or gDNA that served as material.

The germline CDR1 and CDR2 sequences are LNHDA and SQIVND (reference sequence). Germline trimming cut 4 bases from V and 4 bases from J; bases unmatched to any gene: 4. The CDR3 spans 16 residues. Source study methods: Reference gene primers were amplified, and this amplification served to estimate nucleated cell counts. Assay: immunoSEQ multiplex PCR; the TCRdb copy retains only in-frame clones and omits some. D and trimming were read from the DNA, whereas the V and J calls and clone size are those reported in that table. The data hold 100,000 to 150,000 clones, with roughly three quarters observed a single time.

This chain connects TRBV19 to TRBJ2-3, with 14 bases identical to TRBD2. The source material was peripheral blood. The TCR sequence derives from a woman in her seventies with acute or convalescent COVID-19. CDR3 sequence: CASSRGLAGAPDTQYF. In nucleotides, the CDR3 is TGTGCCAGTAGTAGGGGACTAGCGGGGGCCCCAGATACGCAGTATTTT. Together with reference TRBV19 and TRBJ2-3, the CDR3 gives the full variable domain: DGGITQSPKYLFRKEGQNVTLSCEQNLNHDAMYWYRQDPGQGLRLIYYSQIVNDFQKGDIAEGYSVSREKKESFPLTVTSAQKNPTAFYLCASSRGLAGAPDTQYFGPGTRLTVL.